This T cell receptor (beta chain) was identified during a study of CD8 T cells in Susac syndrome. Study results and limitations: As acknowledged by the study, its TCR sequencing and HLA analysis included a relatively small number of individuals.

Reverse transcription of roughly 0.5 to 1 ug RNA was carried out with random hexamers. With immunoSEQ multiplex PCR, TCR beta CDR3 was amplified across 54 Vbeta and 13 Jbeta. TCRdb ran MiXCR on the immunoSEQ multiplex PCR reads and lists one entry per CDR3 protein. Here the sample spans about 69,000 distinct CDR3 sequences, 95% being singletons. TCR beta sequences were obtained from blood CD8+ and CD4+ T cells. TEMRA cells were FACS-enriched, and CD8+ and CD4+ T cells were isolated negatively. V was cut by 3 bases and J by 8 bases, with 5 bases left in between. The CDR3 runs to 11 residues. Germline CDR1 reads MDHEN; CDR2 reads SYDVKM. Details on this clonotype: The antigen is not known.

Sequencing input: CD8+ T cells from PBMCs. The receptor was isolated from a human donor in good health. This chain uses TRBV28 with TRBJ2-1; no clear D gene. The CDR3: CASSFSYEQFF. The CDR3 DNA sequence: TGTGCCAGCAGTTTCTCCTATGAGCAGTTCTTC.